These 8 T cell receptor beta chains were all obtained from the same sample, sequenced in a study of breast tumors, draining lymph nodes, adjacent tissues. The lymph nodes were axillary draining lymph nodes from breast cancer patients. TCRdb fed the multiplex PCR reads into MiXCR, producing one record per CDR3 protein. The sample has tens of thousands of distinct CDR3 sequences, approximately 30% seen once. Sequenced material: axillary lymph node tissue. The receptors shown here come from a female donor with breast cancer. Some clones in this sample may be carry-over from other donors' samples.

This clonotype was seen many times. The chain links TRBV6-1 to TRBJ1-5; the D gene is possibly TRBD1 (5 bases). Germline V gene data show CDR1 as MNHNS and CDR2 as SASEGT. V lost 7 bases and J 11 bases, leaving 12 bases between the germline ends. The CDR3 runs 11 residues. The chain's CDR3 is CASTEGGAQHF. As DNA, the CDR3 is TGTGCCAGCACCGAGGGAGGGGCCCAGCATTTT.

Ten or more counts support this clonotype. One end of the junction is discordant with germline, which a read error may explain. The chain has TRBV19 and TRBJ2-5; 10 positions match TRBD2. Germline loops: CDR1 LNHDA, CDR2 SQIVND (reference sequence). The CDR3 runs 14 residues. The CDR3 coding sequence is TGTGCCAGTAGAATAGCGGGAGGAGGAGAGACCCAGTACTTC. The encoded protein is CASRIAGGGETQYF.

Comments on this clonotype: One end of the junction does not line up with germline, which may come from a read error. The chain has TRBV12-3 or TRBV12-4 and TRBJ1-1, with no clear D. The CDR3 runs 13 residues. The CDR3 DNA is TGTGCCAGCAGTTTAATGTCTGGCACTGAAGCTTCCTTT. This codes for CASSLMSGTEASF.

The chain joins TRBV29-1 to TRBJ1-1; D gene uncertain. The germline V gene has CDR1 SQVTM and CDR2 ANQGSEA. CDR3 length: 12 residues. V gave up 8 bases and J gave up 1 base, with 11 bases separating them. In DNA form, the CDR3 reads TGCAGCTTAGCCCCCGGGAACACTGAAGCTTTCTTT. Protein product: CSLAPGNTEAFF.

This clonotype occurred many times. The V call is TRBV5-6, the J call TRBJ1-4; 9 positions match TRBD1. Unmatched junction bases numbered 9, after V lost 4 bases and J lost 11 bases. This CDR3 region has 14 residues. Germline-derived CDR1 and CDR2 are SGHDT and YYEEEE. CDR3 residues: CASSLLTGTGKLFF. The CDR3 DNA follows: TGTGCCAGCAGCCTGCTGACCGGGACAGGGAAACTGTTTTTT. Full variable domain (remainder filled in from reference TRBV5-6 and TRBJ1-4): DAGVTQSPTHLIKTRGQQVTLRCSPKSGHDTVSWYQQALGQGPQFIFQYYEEEERQRGNFPDRFSGHQFPNYSSELNVNALLLGDSALYLCASSLLTGTGKLFFGSGTQLSVL.

As concerns this clonotype: This may come from a read error, since a much larger clone is one base off. The genes are TRBV30 and TRBJ2-1, with TRBD1 as a possible D gene (7 bases). Germline V lookup: CDR1 GTSNPN, CDR2 SVGIG (reference sequence). The CDR3 length is 15 residues. The V end was cut by 5 bases, the J end by 0 bases, with 14 bases between. The CDR3, as DNA: TGTGCCTGGGGAGGGGGCCGCGCCTCCTACAATGAGCAGTTCTTC. Protein product: CAWGGGRASYNEQFF.

This clonotype has at least ten counts. J is TRBJ2-3 and V is TRBV6-6, with D unresolved. The V gene's germline CDR1 is MNHNY and CDR2 SVGAGI (reference sequence). V was shortened by 0 bases and J by 1 base, with 17 bases between the two germline ends. The CDR3 consists of 18 residues. The CDR3 protein is CASSYSGPQIGGTDTQYF. The CDR3 DNA reads as TGTGCCAGCAGTTACTCCGGGCCCCAAATTGGGGGCACAGATACGCAGTATTTT.

Turning to this clonotype: The DNA is omitted, as the CDR3 cannot be located on it reliably, and the CDR3 follows TCRdb's listing. The chain recombines TRBV7-2 with TRBJ2-7; no check of the table's D call, TRBD2, against the DNA was made. Per the germline V gene, CDR1 is SGHTA and CDR2 is FQGNSA. The CDR3 sequence runs 19 residues, both termini included. The CDR3 sequence: CASSFYICSARYLTSEQYF.